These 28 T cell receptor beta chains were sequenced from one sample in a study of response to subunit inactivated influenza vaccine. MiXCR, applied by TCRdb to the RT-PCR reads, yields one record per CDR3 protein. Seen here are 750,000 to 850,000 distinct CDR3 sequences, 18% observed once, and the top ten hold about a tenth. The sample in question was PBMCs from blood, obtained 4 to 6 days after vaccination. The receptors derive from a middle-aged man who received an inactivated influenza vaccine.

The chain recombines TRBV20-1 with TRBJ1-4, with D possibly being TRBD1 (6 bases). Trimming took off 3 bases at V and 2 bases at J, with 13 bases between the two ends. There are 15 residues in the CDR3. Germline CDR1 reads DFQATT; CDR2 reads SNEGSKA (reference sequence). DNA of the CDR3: TGCAGTGCTAGTGCCCAGGGGCGGACTAATGAAAAACTGTTTTTT. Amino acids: CSASAQGRTNEKLFF.

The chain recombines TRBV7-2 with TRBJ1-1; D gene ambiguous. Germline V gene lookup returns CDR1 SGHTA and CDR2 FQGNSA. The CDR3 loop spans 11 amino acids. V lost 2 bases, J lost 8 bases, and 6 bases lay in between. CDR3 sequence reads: CASSLLHEAFF. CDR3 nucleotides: TGTGCCAGCAGCTTACTACACGAAGCTTTCTTT. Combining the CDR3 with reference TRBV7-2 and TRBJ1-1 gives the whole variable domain GAGVSQSPSNKVTEKGKDVELRCDPISGHTALYWYRQSLGQGLEFLIYFQGNSAPDKSGLPSDRFSAERTGGSVSTLTIQRTQQEDSAVYLCASSLLHEAFFGQGTRLTVV.

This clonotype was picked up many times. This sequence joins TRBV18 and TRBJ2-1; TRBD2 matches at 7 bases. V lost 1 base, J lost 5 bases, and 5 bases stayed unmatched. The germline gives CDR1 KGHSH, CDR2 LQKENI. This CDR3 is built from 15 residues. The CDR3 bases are TGTGCCAGCTCACCACGGCGCGGGGGAAACAATGAGCAGTTCTTC. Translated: CASSPRRGGNNEQFF.

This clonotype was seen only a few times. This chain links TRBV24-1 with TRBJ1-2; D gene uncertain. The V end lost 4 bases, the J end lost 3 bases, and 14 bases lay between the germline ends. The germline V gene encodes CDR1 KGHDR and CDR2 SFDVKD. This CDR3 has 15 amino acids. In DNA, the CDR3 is TGTGCCACCAGTGACCCCAGTATGAACGACTATGGCTACACCTTC. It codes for CATSDPSMNDYGYTF.

The CDR3: CSARPGTYNEQFF. The DNA for the CDR3 is TGCAGTGCTAGACCGGGAACCTACAATGAGCAGTTCTTC. V gene TRBV20-1 combines with J gene TRBJ2-1, with TRBD2 as a possible D gene (5 bases). Deletions cut 2 bases from V and 2 bases from J, with 7 bases between. Germline V gene data show CDR1 as DFQATT and CDR2 as SNEGSKA (reference sequence). This CDR3 comprises 13 residues.

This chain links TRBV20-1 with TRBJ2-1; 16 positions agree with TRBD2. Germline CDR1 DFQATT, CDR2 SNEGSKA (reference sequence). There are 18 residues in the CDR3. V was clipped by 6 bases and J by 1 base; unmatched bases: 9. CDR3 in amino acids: CSAKPGLAGGSSYNEQFF. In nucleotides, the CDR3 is TGCAGTGCAAAGCCGGGACTAGCGGGGGGGAGTTCCTACAATGAGCAGTTCTTC.

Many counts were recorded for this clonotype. The CDR3 DNA reads TGTGCCAGCAGCCTTACACATGGGACTAGCGGGAGAAGGACAGATACGCAGTATTTT. It specifies CASSLTHGTSGRRTDTQYF. V and J are TRBV9 and TRBJ2-3; 14 bases match TRBD2. CDR1 and CDR2 from the germline V gene are SGDLS and YYNGEE. With V trimmed by 4 bases and J by 3 bases, 13 bases remained unmatched. CDR3 size: 19 residues. Full variable domain (rest looked up from reference TRBV9 and TRBJ2-3): DSGVTQTPKHLITATGQRVTLRCSPRSGDLSVYWYQQSLDQGLQFLIQYYNGEERAKGNILERFSAQQFPDLHSELNLSSLELGDSALYFCASSLTHGTSGRRTDTQYFGPGTRLTVL.

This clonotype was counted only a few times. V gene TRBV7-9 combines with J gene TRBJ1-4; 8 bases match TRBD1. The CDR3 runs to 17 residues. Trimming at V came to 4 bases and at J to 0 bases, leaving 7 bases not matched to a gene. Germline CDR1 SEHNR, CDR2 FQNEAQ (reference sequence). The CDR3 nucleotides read TGTGCCAGCAGCTCCCGGGACAGGCTTGCAACTAATGAAAAACTGTTTTTT. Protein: CASSSRDRLATNEKLFF.

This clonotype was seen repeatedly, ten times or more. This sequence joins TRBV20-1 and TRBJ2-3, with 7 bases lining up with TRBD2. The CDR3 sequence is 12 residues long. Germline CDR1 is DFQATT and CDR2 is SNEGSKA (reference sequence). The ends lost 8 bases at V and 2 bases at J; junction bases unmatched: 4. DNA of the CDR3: TGCAGTAGGGACTACCCCACAGATACGCAGTATTTT. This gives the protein CSRDYPTDTQYF.

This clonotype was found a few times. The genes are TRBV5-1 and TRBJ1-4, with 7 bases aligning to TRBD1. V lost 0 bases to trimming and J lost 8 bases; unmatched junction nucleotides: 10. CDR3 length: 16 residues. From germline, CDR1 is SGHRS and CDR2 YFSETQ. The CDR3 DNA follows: TGCGCCAGCAGCTTGGCCAACAGGGGACAAGCGGAAAAACTGTTTTTT. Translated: CASSLANRGQAEKLFF.

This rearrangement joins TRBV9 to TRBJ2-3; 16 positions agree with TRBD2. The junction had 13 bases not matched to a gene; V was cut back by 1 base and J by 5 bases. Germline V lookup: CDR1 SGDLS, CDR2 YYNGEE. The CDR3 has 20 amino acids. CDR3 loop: CASSVKFGTSGGAVGDTQYF. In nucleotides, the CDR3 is TGTGCCAGCAGCGTAAAATTCGGGACTAGCGGGGGGGCCGTCGGAGATACGCAGTATTTT.

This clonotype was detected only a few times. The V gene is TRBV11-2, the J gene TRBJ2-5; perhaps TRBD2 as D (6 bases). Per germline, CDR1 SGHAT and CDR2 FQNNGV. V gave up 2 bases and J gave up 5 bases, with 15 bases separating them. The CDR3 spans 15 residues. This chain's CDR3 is CASSLYGSQLETQYF. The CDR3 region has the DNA TGTGCCAGCAGCTTATACGGGAGTCAGCTGGAGACCCAGTACTTC.

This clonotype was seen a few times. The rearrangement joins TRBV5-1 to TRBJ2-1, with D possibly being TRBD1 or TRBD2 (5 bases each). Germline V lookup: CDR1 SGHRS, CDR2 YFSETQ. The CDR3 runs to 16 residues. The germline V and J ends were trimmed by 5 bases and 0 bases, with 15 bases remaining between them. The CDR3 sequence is CASSIPGRSSYNEQFF. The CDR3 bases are TGCGCCAGCAGTATACCGGGACGGAGCTCCTACAATGAGCAGTTCTTC.

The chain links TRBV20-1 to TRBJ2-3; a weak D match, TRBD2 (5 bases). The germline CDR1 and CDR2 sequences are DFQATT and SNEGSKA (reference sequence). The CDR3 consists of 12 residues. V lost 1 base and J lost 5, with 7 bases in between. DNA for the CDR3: TGCAGTGCTAGAGCTAGCTTAGATACGCAGTATTTT. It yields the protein CSARASLDTQYF.

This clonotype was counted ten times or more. The CDR3 nucleotides are TGTGCCAGCAGCGGGAGTAGTGAAAAACTGTTTTTT. Its protein is CASSGSSEKLFF. This chain joins TRBV9 and TRBJ1-4; D not certain. The CDR3 runs to 12 residues. V shed 3 bases and J shed 7 bases, with 7 bases lying between them. Germline loops: CDR1 SGDLS, CDR2 YYNGEE.

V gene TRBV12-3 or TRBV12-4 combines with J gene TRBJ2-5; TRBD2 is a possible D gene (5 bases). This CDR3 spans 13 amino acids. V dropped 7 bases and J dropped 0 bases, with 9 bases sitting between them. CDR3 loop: CASTRGNQETQYF. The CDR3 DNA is TGTGCCAGCACTCGAGGGAACCAAGAGACCCAGTACTTC.

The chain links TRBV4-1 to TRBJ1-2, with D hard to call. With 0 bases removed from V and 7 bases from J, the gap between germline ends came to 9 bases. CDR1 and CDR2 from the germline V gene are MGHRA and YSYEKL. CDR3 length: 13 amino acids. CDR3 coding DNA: TGCGCCAGCAGCCAAGATCGGGCAGCTGGCTACACCTTC. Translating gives CASSQDRAAGYTF.

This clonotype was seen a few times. This chain's CDR3 is CSARVNRLNEKLFF. The CDR3 DNA sequence: TGCAGTGCTAGAGTGAACAGACTTAATGAAAAACTGTTTTTT. V and J are TRBV20-1 and TRBJ1-4; no definite D call. Germline V gives CDR1 DFQATT, CDR2 SNEGSKA (reference sequence). The CDR3 is 14 residues long. V was pared by 1 base and J by 4 bases, with 10 bases between.

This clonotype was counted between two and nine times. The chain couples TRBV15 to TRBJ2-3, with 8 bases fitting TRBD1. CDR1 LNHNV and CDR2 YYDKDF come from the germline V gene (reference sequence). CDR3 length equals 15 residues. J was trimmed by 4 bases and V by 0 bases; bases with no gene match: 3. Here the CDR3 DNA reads TGTGCCACCAGCAGAGAGGCAGGGGGCCCAGATACGCAGTATTTT. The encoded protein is CATSREAGGPDTQYF. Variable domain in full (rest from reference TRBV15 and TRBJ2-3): DAMVIQNPRYQVTQFGKPVTLSCSQTLNHNVMYWYQQKSSQAPKLLFHYYDKDFNNEADTPDNFQSRRPNTSFCFLDIRSPGLGDTAMYLCATSREAGGPDTQYFGPGTRLTVL.

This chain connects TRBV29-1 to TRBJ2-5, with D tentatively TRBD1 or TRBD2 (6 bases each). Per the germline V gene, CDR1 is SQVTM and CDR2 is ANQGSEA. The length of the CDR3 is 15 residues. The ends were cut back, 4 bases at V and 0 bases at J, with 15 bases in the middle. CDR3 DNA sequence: TGCAGCGTTGGGGGTCAAGGGGGGTACCAAGAGACCCAGTACTTC. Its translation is CSVGGQGGYQETQYF.

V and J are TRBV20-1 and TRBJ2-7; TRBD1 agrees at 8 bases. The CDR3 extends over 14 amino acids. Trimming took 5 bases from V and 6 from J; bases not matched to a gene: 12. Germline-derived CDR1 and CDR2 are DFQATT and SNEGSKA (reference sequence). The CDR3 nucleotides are TGCAGTGCTCTTTCACCCAGGGGGCCGTCCGAGCAGTACTTC. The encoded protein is CSALSPRGPSEQYF.

CDR3 residues: CAISEDRAQQYF. The CDR3 bases are TGTGCCATCAGTGAGGACAGGGCTCAGCAGTACTTC. This rearrangement joins TRBV10-3 to TRBJ2-7; TRBD1 matches at 7 bases. In germline, CDR1 is ENHRY, CDR2 SYGVKD. This CDR3 has 12 amino acids. V lost 2 bases to trimming and J lost 8 bases; unmatched junction nucleotides: 3.

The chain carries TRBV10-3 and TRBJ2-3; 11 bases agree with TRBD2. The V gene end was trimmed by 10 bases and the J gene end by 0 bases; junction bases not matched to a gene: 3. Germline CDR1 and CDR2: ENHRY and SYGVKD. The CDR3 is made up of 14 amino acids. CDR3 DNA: TGTGCCACCCGGACTAGCGGGAGCACAGATACGCAGTATTTT. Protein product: CATRTSGSTDTQYF.

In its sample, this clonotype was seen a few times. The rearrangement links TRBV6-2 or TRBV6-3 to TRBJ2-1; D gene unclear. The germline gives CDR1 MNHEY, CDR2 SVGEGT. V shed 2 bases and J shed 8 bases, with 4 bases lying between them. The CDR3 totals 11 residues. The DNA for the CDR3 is TGTGCCAGCAGTTACAGGGATGAGCAGTTCTTC. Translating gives CASSYRDEQFF.

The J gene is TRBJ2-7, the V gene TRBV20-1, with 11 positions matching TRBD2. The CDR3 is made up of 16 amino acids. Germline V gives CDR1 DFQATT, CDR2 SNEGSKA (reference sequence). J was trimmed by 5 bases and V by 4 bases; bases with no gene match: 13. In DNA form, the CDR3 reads TGCAGTGCTATTGTAGCGGGAGGGCCTCCCTACCACGAGCAGTACTTC. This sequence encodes CSAIVAGGPPYHEQYF.

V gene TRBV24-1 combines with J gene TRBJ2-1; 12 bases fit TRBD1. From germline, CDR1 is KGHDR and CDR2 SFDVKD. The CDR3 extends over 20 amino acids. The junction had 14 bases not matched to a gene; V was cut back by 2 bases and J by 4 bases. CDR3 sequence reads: CATSDSLPGQGALGYNEQFF. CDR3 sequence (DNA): TGTGCCACCAGTGATTCGTTACCGGGACAGGGGGCCCTAGGGTACAATGAGCAGTTCTTC.

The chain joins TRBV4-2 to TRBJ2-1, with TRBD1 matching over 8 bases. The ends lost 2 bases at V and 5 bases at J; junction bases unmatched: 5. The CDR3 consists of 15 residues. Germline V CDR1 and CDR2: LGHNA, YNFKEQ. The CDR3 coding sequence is TGTGCCAGCAGCCAAAGACCGGACAGGGACAATGAGCAGTTCTTC. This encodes CASSQRPDRDNEQFF.

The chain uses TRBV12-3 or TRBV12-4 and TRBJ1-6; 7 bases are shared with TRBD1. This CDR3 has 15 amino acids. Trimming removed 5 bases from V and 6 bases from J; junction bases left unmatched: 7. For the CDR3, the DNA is TGTGCCAGCAGTCCCAGGGACAGCACTAATTCACCCCTCCACTTT. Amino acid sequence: CASSPRDSTNSPLHF.